Listed here are 10 T cell receptor beta chains from one sample, sequenced in a study of blood T cell repertoires in COVID-19. Sequencing used immunoSEQ multiplex PCR; TCRdb keeps in-frame clones, though not all of them. The sample gives around 190,000 clones, around 87% of which show up once; just under 25% is in the top ten. Sequencing was carried out using PBMCs or T cells enriched from blood (not recorded which). These receptors were obtained from a woman in her 40s in a cohort exposed to, infected with or recovered from COVID-19 (not recorded which).

The chain couples TRBV19 to TRBJ2-3; possible D gene TRBD2, 5 bases. V lost 5 bases to trimming and J lost 1 base, with 10 bases between them. Per germline, CDR1 LNHDA and CDR2 SQIVND (reference sequence). CDR3 length equals 14 residues. The CDR3 bases are TGTGCCAGTAGTCCCGGGGTCGGCACAGATACGCAGTATTTT. Its translation is CASSPGVGTDTQYF. The full variable domain, its missing parts supplied by reference TRBV19 and TRBJ2-3, is DGGITQSPKYLFRKEGQNVTLSCEQNLNHDAMYWYRQDPGQGLRLIYYSQIVNDFQKGDIAEGYSVSREKKESFPLTVTSAQKNPTAFYLCASSPGVGTDTQYFGPGTRLTVL.

The V and J genes are TRBV9 and TRBJ2-1; 8 bases agree with TRBD2. The germline CDR1 and CDR2 sequences are SGDLS and YYNGEE. Trimming cost V 1 base and J 3 bases; bases outside gene matches: 6. This CDR3 is 16 amino acids long. Here the CDR3 reads CASSVRTSLDYNEQFF. The CDR3 DNA is TGTGCCAGCAGCGTAAGGACTAGCTTAGACTACAATGAGCAGTTCTTC.

This clone has just one count. The J gene is TRBJ1-2, the V gene TRBV19; no clear D gene. Germline loops: CDR1 LNHDA, CDR2 SQIVND (reference sequence). There are 14 residues in the CDR3. Trimming took 3 bases from V and 2 from J, leaving 10 bases between them. The CDR3 loop reads CASSMAQTNYGYTF. CDR3 sequence (DNA): TGTGCCAGTAGTATGGCACAGACAAACTATGGCTACACCTTC.

The chain recombines TRBV5-1 with TRBJ2-1; the match to TRBD2 covers 9 bases. The germline gives CDR1 SGHRS, CDR2 YFSETQ. J gave up 8 bases and V 6 bases, and 12 bases lay outside the gene matches. The CDR3 has 15 residues. The CDR3 DNA sequence: TGCGCCAGCACCGACCCACCTAGCGGGATCTATGAGCAGTTCTTC. Its protein is CASTDPPSGIYEQFF.

The chain employs TRBV7-2 and TRBJ2-2; D ambiguous. The length of the CDR3 is 16 residues. CDR1 is SGHTA and CDR2 is FQGNSA in the germline V gene. Trimming left V 1 base short and J 9 bases short, with 18 bases between. The chain's CDR3 is CASSLGQANLFRELFF. The CDR3 DNA reads TGTGCCAGCAGCTTAGGTCAGGCAAACTTGTTTAGGGAGCTGTTTTTT.

The chain links TRBV6-6 to TRBJ2-2; 10 bases are a match to TRBD1. Per the germline V gene, CDR1 is MNHNY and CDR2 is SVGAGI (reference sequence). The junction had 7 bases not matched to a gene; V was cut back by 5 bases and J by 1 base. The length of the CDR3 is 17 residues. The CDR3 DNA reads TGTGCCAGCAGTCCTCGATGGGACAGGGGGAACACCGGGGAGCTGTTTTTT. Amino acid sequence: CASSPRWDRGNTGELFF.

CDR3 DNA sequence: TGCGCCAGCAGCCAGGGCGGTGGAAGGGGCACTGAAGCTTTCTTT. Translated: CASSQGGGRGTEAFF. V is TRBV4-1 and J is TRBJ1-1; tentative D call: TRBD1 (5 bases). Germline CDR1 is MGHRA and CDR2 is YSYEKL. CDR3 length: 15 residues. V was pared by 3 bases and J by 4 bases, with 15 bases between.

This clone was counted once. The chain is built from TRBV15 and TRBJ2-2, with D tentatively TRBD2 (7 bases). The CDR3 has 15 residues. Germline values: CDR1 LNHNV, CDR2 YYDKDF (reference sequence). V was cut by 8 bases and J by 3 bases, with 16 bases left in between. In DNA form, the CDR3 reads TGTGCCACCCAGGCCCAAGGGGGGGACACCGGGGAGCTGTTTTTT. As protein: CATQAQGGDTGELFF.

V gene TRBV7-6 combines with J gene TRBJ2-3; 9 bases are shared with TRBD2. The CDR3 has 16 amino acids. V shed 2 bases, J shed 3 bases, and the junction held 6 bases outside the gene matches. Germline loops: CDR1 SGHVS, CDR2 FNYEAQ. The CDR3 nucleotides read TGTGCCAGCAGCTTATGGGGTAGCGGGAGAACAGATACGCAGTATTTT. This encodes CASSLWGSGRTDTQYF. The variable domain in full, completed from reference TRBV7-6 and TRBJ2-3, reads GAGVSQSPRYKVTKRGQDVALRCDPISGHVSLYWYRQALGQGPEFLTYFNYEAQQDKSGLPNDRFSAERPEGSISTLTIQRTEQRDSAMYRCASSLWGSGRTDTQYFGPGTRLTVL.

This clone was recorded once. This chain connects TRBV19 to TRBJ1-5; possible D gene TRBD1, 6 bases. CDR1 LNHDA and CDR2 SQIVND come from the germline V gene (reference sequence). Trimming removed 5 bases at V and 5 bases at J, with 19 bases between. The CDR3 sequence is 16 residues long. The CDR3 sequence is CASSANSRGSYQPQHF. The CDR3 nucleotides read TGTGCCAGTAGTGCAAATTCCAGGGGCTCCTATCAGCCCCAGCATTTT.